In this sample, the clone carrying this TCR beta chain turned up a few times. The antigen remains undetermined. The data are from a study of early T cells in non-severe SARS-CoV-2 infection. Study overall: Sequencing used unsorted whole-blood bulk RNA, so chains lack pairing.

In germline, CDR1 is SGHKS, CDR2 YYEKEE (reference sequence). V lost 4 bases, J lost 7 bases, and 15 bases lay in between. The CDR3 runs 14 residues. TCRdb re-called the 5' RACE reads through MiXCR, storing one row per CDR3 protein. The sample includes tens of thousands of distinct CDR3 sequences, 7.9% of them seen just once. Study results and limitations: In VDJdb matching, anti-spike CD8 responses were favored while private and CD4 specificities went missing.

Material: whole blood, obtained at baseline. This TCR came from an adult who was a healthcare worker with PCR-confirmed SARS-CoV-2 infection or an uninfected control (not recorded which). The genes are TRBV5-5 and TRBJ1-5, with D maybe TRBD1 (6 bases). DNA for the CDR3: TGTGCCAGCAGCCTCGGACAGTCGGCCCAGCCCCAGCATTTT. Protein sequence: CASSLGQSAQPQHF. Full variable domain (outside the CDR3, taken from reference TRBV5-5 and TRBJ1-5): DAGVTQSPTHLIKTRGQQVTLRCSPISGHKSVSWYQQVLGQGPQFIFQYYEKEERGRGNFPDRFSARQFPNYSSELNVNALLLGDSALYLCASSLGQSAQPQHFGDGTRLSIL.